This T cell receptor (beta chain) was captured in a study of shared clonotypes between healthy human individuals. The wider study: The composition of the donors was a couple of women and a few men aged 18 to 49.

This clone was counted a few times. Its target is not known. Repertoires were generated with immunoSEQ multiplex PCR, while TCRdb's copy carries only in-frame clones and drops some. Here the sample spans fewer than 650,000 clones, roughly four fifths being singletons. Findings and caveats of the study: Specimens sampled were limited to blood, with tissue repertoires likely differing.

CDR1 and CDR2 (germline): LNHDA, SQIVND (reference sequence). V shed 10 bases and J shed 6 bases, with 12 bases lying between them. This CDR3 is 12 amino acids long. This chain uses TRBV19 with TRBJ2-2; D is undetermined. Sequencing used PBMCs. This clonotype was sampled from a woman in her 40s in good health. Some clones in this sample may be carry-over from other donors' samples. The DNA for the CDR3 is TGTGCCACCTCCCCCCGCCCCGGGGAGCTGTTTTTT. Translation: CATSPRPGELFF.